One sample yielded the 19 T cell receptor beta chains listed below, sequenced in a study of cytomegalovirus exposure and HLA in healthy donors (TCRdb year 2017). Libraries came from the immunoSEQ multiplex PCR assay. For the multiplex PCR, a mixture combining 60 forward primers for TCR Vbeta segments and 13 reverse primers for TCR Jbeta segments was used. TCRdb's version of the immuneACCESS table is confined to in-frame rearrangements and falls short of the full clone set. An unresolved V gene accounts for under half of the shortfall where checked; the remainder is of unknown origin. Here the sample has over 100,000 clones; over 80% occur a single time. The leading ten clones occupy about 1.5% of the sample. The sequenced sample was PBMCs. The receptors were gathered from a man aged 35-49 years in good health and CMV-seronegative.

V gene TRBV12-5 combines with J gene TRBJ2-3, with D tentatively TRBD2 (6 bases). The CDR3 runs 14 residues. The germline V gene encodes CDR1 LGHNT and CDR2 FRNRAP. The ends were cut back, 1 base at V and 6 bases at J, with 11 bases in the middle. The CDR3 DNA reads TGTGCTAGTGGTTTGGGCGGGAAGGAGGATACGCAGTATTTT. Amino acids: CASGLGGKEDTQYF.

This clone occurred a few times. This chain joins TRBV27 and TRBJ2-1; D is possibly TRBD2 (6 bases). V lost 8 bases to trimming and J lost 2 bases, with 10 bases between them. Germline CDR1 MNHEY, CDR2 SMNVEV (reference sequence). This CDR3 region has 13 residues. The CDR3: CASASETYNEQFF. The CDR3 DNA reads as TGTGCCAGCGCTAGCGAAACCTACAATGAGCAGTTCTTC.

V and J are TRBV14 and TRBJ1-2; 9 bases agree with TRBD1. CDR3 size: 13 residues. V lost 5 bases to trimming and J lost 4 bases; unmatched junction nucleotides: 2. Germline assignment: CDR1 SGHDN and CDR2 FVKESK. In nucleotides, the CDR3 is TGTGCCAGCAGCTGGGACAGGGTCTATGGCTACACCTTC. Its translation is CASSWDRVYGYTF.

The J gene is TRBJ2-1, the V gene TRBV15; TRBD2 agrees at 11 bases. Trimming at V came to 0 bases and at J to 4 bases, leaving 11 bases not matched to a gene. Germline CDR1 reads LNHNV; CDR2 reads YYDKDF (reference sequence). CDR3 size: 19 residues. The chain's CDR3 is CATSRDHLLAGEVYNEQFF. For the CDR3, the DNA is TGTGCCACCAGCAGAGATCACCTACTAGCGGGAGAGGTGTACAATGAGCAGTTCTTC.

This chain uses TRBV19 with TRBJ2-2; D is possibly TRBD2 (6 bases). The V and J ends lost 4 bases and 0 bases respectively, with 12 bases between them. CDR1 and CDR2 (germline): LNHDA, SQIVND (reference sequence). CDR3 length equals 16 residues. The CDR3 nucleotides are TGTGCCAGTAGTACCGGGAGTCTCGCGAACACCGGGGAGCTGTTTTTT. Amino acid sequence: CASSTGSLANTGELFF.

This chain connects TRBV27 to TRBJ2-5; the match to TRBD2 covers 8 bases. The CDR3 spans 14 residues. Trimming removed 9 bases from V and 3 bases from J; junction bases left unmatched: 9. The germline CDR1 and CDR2 sequences are MNHEY and SMNVEV (reference sequence). CDR3 loop: CARPTGTRKETQYF. Here the CDR3 DNA reads TGTGCCAGACCTACCGGGACTAGAAAAGAGACCCAGTACTTC.

V and J are TRBV6-4 and TRBJ1-6, with 10 nucleotides matching TRBD1. From germline, CDR1 is MRHNA and CDR2 SNTAGT. Unmatched junction bases numbered 5, after V lost 3 bases and J lost 9 bases. This CDR3 comprises 15 residues. The DNA of the CDR3 is TGTGCCAGCAGTGAAGAGGGACAGGGGCTTTCACCCCTCCACTTT. Its protein is CASSEEGQGLSPLHF.

The rearrangement links TRBV5-8 to TRBJ2-5; no definite D call. Germline CDR1 reads SGHTS; CDR2 reads YDEGEE. The CDR3 is 15 residues long. The ends were cut back, 1 base at V and 1 base at J, with 11 bases in the middle. CDR3 coding DNA: TGTGCCAGCAGCTTGTTTGTCAGAACCCAAGAGACCCAGTACTTC. Translating it yields CASSLFVRTQETQYF. The full variable domain, rest sourced from reference TRBV5-8 and TRBJ2-5, is EAGVTQSPTHLIKTRGQQATLRCSPISGHTSVYWYQQALGLGLQFLLWYDEGEERNRGNFPPRFSGRQFPNYSSELNVNALELEDSALYLCASSLFVRTQETQYFGPGTRLLVL.

The chain is built from TRBV7-2 and TRBJ2-4; TRBD2 agrees at 16 bases. CDR1 and CDR2 (germline): SGHTA, FQGNSA. This CDR3 contains 17 residues. Trimming took 0 bases from V and 5 from J; bases not matched to a gene: 1. Written as DNA, the CDR3 is TGTGCCAGCAGCTTAGCGGGGACTAGCGGGGGGGAAAACATTCAGTACTTC. This encodes CASSLAGTSGGENIQYF.

The J gene is TRBJ2-5, the V gene TRBV7-3; 7 nucleotides align to TRBD1. Germline CDR1 reads SGHTA; CDR2 reads FQGTGA. Trimming removed 6 bases from V and 1 base from J; junction bases left unmatched: 11. CDR3 length equals 16 residues. CDR3 DNA: TGTGCCAGCAGACCCGACAGGGTGGTCCGCCAAGAGACCCAGTACTTC. Translation: CASRPDRVVRQETQYF.

The CDR3 nucleotides read TGTGCCAGCAGCGCGGGGATTGGAAACACCATATATTTT. Its translation: CASSAGIGNTIYF. V usage is TRBV7-3 and J usage is TRBJ1-3; D call uncertain. The V end lost 5 bases, the J end lost 3 bases, and 8 bases lay between the germline ends. The CDR3 spans 13 residues. Germline V gene data show CDR1 as SGHTA and CDR2 as FQGTGA.

The chain recombines TRBV9 with TRBJ1-6; D is undetermined. V lost 3 bases to trimming and J lost 9 bases, with 19 bases between them. This CDR3 is built from 16 residues. In germline, CDR1 is SGDLS, CDR2 YYNGEE. DNA of the CDR3: TGTGCCAGCAGCGCGGACCCGGCGGGGAGAGTTTCACCCCTCCACTTT. This gives the protein CASSADPAGRVSPLHF.

This chain links TRBV9 with TRBJ2-1, with D tentatively TRBD2 (5 bases). V dropped 2 bases and J dropped 0 bases, with 12 bases sitting between them. CDR3 length: 16 amino acids. Germline CDR1 reads SGDLS; CDR2 reads YYNGEE. In DNA form, the CDR3 reads TGTGCCAGCAGCGTTCAGCCGGCGGGCTCCTACAATGAGCAGTTCTTC. This sequence encodes CASSVQPAGSYNEQFF. Full variable domain (outside the CDR3, taken from reference TRBV9 and TRBJ2-1): DSGVTQTPKHLITATGQRVTLRCSPRSGDLSVYWYQQSLDQGLQFLIQYYNGEERAKGNILERFSAQQFPDLHSELNLSSLELGDSALYFCASSVQPAGSYNEQFFGPGTRLTVL.

The gene calls are TRBV5-6 and TRBJ2-4; no clear D. Per the germline V gene, CDR1 is SGHDT and CDR2 is YYEEEE. V was cut by 0 bases and J by 2 bases, with 9 bases left in between. The CDR3 is 15 amino acids. The CDR3 DNA sequence: TGTGCCAGCAGCTTGGTAGGAGCCACCAAAAACATTCAGTACTTC. Amino acid sequence: CASSLVGATKNIQYF. The full variable domain, in which reference TRBV5-6 and TRBJ2-4 provide the parts outside the CDR3, is DAGVTQSPTHLIKTRGQQVTLRCSPKSGHDTVSWYQQALGQGPQFIFQYYEEEERQRGNFPDRFSGHQFPNYSSELNVNALLLGDSALYLCASSLVGATKNIQYFGAGTRLSVL.

The genes are TRBV4-3 and TRBJ1-4; D is possibly TRBD1 (5 bases). CDR3 length equals 15 residues. The germline V gene encodes CDR1 LGHNA and CDR2 YSLEER. Trimming took off 1 base at V and 6 bases at J, with 12 bases between the two ends. The CDR3 spells CASSQVAEGYEKLFF. The DNA of the CDR3 is TGCGCCAGCAGCCAAGTGGCGGAGGGGTATGAAAAACTGTTTTTT.

V and J are TRBV5-1 and TRBJ1-4; TRBD1 agrees at 12 bases. The length of the CDR3 is 15 residues. The V gene end was trimmed by 3 bases and the J gene end by 7 bases; junction bases not matched to a gene: 4. Per the germline V gene, CDR1 is SGHRS and CDR2 is YFSETQ. This CDR3 reads CASSSGTGGPEKLFF. The DNA for the CDR3 is TGCGCCAGCAGCTCAGGGACAGGGGGCCCTGAAAAACTGTTTTTT.

The chain couples TRBV18 to TRBJ1-1; maybe TRBD1 (5 bases). Trimming left V 3 bases short and J 0 bases short, with 11 bases between. The CDR3 extends over 15 amino acids. Germline CDR1 is KGHSH and CDR2 is LQKENI. This chain's CDR3 is CASSPRGDMNTEAFF. The CDR3 DNA reads TGTGCCAGCTCACCTCGGGGGGATATGAACACTGAAGCTTTCTTT.

The CDR3 spells CASSLVPTGGSGNTEAFF. CDR3 nucleotide sequence: TGTGCCAGCAGCTTAGTCCCGACAGGGGGCAGCGGGAACACTGAAGCTTTCTTT. J is TRBJ1-1 and V is TRBV7-6; 10 bases line up with TRBD1. CDR1 and CDR2 (germline): SGHVS, FNYEAQ. The CDR3 runs 18 residues. After removal of 1 base from V and 1 base from J, the junction contained 9 bases not matched to a gene.

This sequence joins TRBV5-1 and TRBJ2-2, with 8 nucleotides matching TRBD2. The CDR3 is made up of 16 amino acids. V lost 0 bases to trimming and J lost 0 bases; unmatched junction nucleotides: 1. Per germline, CDR1 SGHRS and CDR2 YFSETQ. The CDR3, as DNA: TGCGCCAGCAGCTTGGCAGCGGGGGCGAACACCGGGGAGCTGTTTTTT. Translated, it gives CASSLAAGANTGELFF.